This TCR beta chain was captured in a study of T cell responses to AZD1222 COVID-19 vaccine. Findings and limits, study-wide: Possibly, clonal diversity was underestimated; donors were largely white British and included more females. CD4 TCRs linked to vaccination spanned spike, dominating at 160-218 and 743-854. Nearly half of the spike-specific TCRs reportedly recognize variant regions that carry no mutations.

As to this clone: The antigen is undetermined.

Some clones are missing from TCRdb's copy, which holds only in-frame ones; the method was immunoSEQ multiplex PCR. The table records approximately 120,000 clones, about 90% of them present only once. The sequences come from peripheral blood, collected on day 0 of AZD1222 vaccination. This TCR was recovered from an adult in good health.

CDR3 loop: CSVSRGRRDYGYTF. The CDR3 DNA sequence: TGCAGCGTATCCAGGGGGCGCAGGGACTATGGCTACACCTTC. This rearrangement joins TRBV29-1 to TRBJ1-2; 8 bases agree with TRBD1. CDR3 length: 14 amino acids. The V and J ends lost 6 bases and 3 bases, in that order; junction bases with no gene match: 9. The germline V gene has CDR1 SQVTM and CDR2 ANQGSEA.